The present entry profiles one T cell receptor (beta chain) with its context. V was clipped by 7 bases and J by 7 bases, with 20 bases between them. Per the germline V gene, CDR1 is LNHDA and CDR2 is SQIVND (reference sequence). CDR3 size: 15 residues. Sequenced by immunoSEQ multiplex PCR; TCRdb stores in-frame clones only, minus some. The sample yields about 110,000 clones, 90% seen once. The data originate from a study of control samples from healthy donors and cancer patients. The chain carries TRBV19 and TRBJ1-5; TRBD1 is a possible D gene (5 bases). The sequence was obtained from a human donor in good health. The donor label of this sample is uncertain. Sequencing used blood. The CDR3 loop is CASTKSWGPSQPQHF. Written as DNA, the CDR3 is TGTGCCAGTACTAAAAGTTGGGGACCATCCCAGCCCCAGCATTTT. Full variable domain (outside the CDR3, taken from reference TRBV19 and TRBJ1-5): DGGITQSPKYLFRKEGQNVTLSCEQNLNHDAMYWYRQDPGQGLRLIYYSQIVNDFQKGDIAEGYSVSREKKESFPLTVTSAQKNPTAFYLCASTKSWGPSQPQHFGDGTRLSIL.